A selection of T cell receptor beta chains follows, all from one sample in a study of T-cell reconstitution after alpha-beta-depleted transplantation in children. MiXCR, run by TCRdb on the PCR reads, gives a single entry per CDR3 protein. The table has 450,000 to 600,000 distinct CDR3 sequences, roughly 13% seen once. The sample consisted of PBMCs, mostly from graft donor cells, taken 360 days after TCRalphabeta/CD19-depleted stem cell transplant. These receptors all stem from a male patient between 10 and 17 years old who had a stem cell transplant for acute myeloid leukemia, so the T cells may come from the graft donor. Each CDR3 is given with its conserved first and last residue. The D gene is left open where the match is weak. Only some rows state a clone size, as once, few, many or a class for expanded clones.

j_call clone_size v_call d_call cdr3_nt cdr3_aa
TRBJ2-7 few TRBV4-3 NA TGCGCCAGCAGCCAAGGGTCAAACAGCAGATACTCCTACGAGCAGTACTTC CASSQGSNSRYSYEQYF
TRBJ2-7 few TRBV5-1 TRBD1 TGCGCCAGCAGCTTATCGAACAGGGGGAGCGAGCAGTACTTC CASSLSNRGSEQYF
TRBJ2-7 once TRBV28 TRBD2 TGTGCCAGTTATACCGGCGGGGGTTGGGAGCAGTACTTC CASYTGGGWEQYF
TRBJ2-5 many TRBV5-1 NA TGCGCCAGCAGCTTGGACGGGGCCCAAGAGACCCAGTACTTC CASSLDGAQETQYF
TRBJ2-7 many TRBV29-1 NA TGCAGCGTTTGGACAAGGGCGAGCTCCTACGAGCAGTACTTC CSVWTRASSYEQYF
TRBJ2-3 few TRBV7-2 NA TGTGCCAGCAGCCCCACTCCCCCCGATACGCAGTATTTT CASSPTPPDTQYF
TRBJ2-7 NA TRBV5-5 TRBD1 TGTGCCAGCAGCCCCTGGAGAGGGGGCGCCTACGAGCAGTACTTC CASSPWRGGAYEQYF
TRBJ2-5 NA TRBV7-2 TRBD1 TGTGCCAGCAGCTTCACAGGGGGTACACAAGAGACCCAGTACTTC CASSFTGGTQETQYF
TRBJ2-7 NA TRBV6-6 NA TGTGCCAGCAGTTACTCAGGGGACGAGCAGTACTTC CASSYSGDEQYF
TRBJ2-1 few TRBV30 NA TGTGCCTGGGGCCATACGGCTGAGCAGTTCTTC CAWGHTAEQFF
TRBJ2-1 few TRBV12-3/TRBV12-4 NA TGTGCCAGCATCCTGGGGGGAAGCTCCTACAATGAGCAGTTCTTC CASILGGSSYNEQFF
TRBJ2-2 NA TRBV14 NA TGTGCCAGCAGCCCACCGGGTCTACTTACTAGAGGCGAGCTGTTTTTT CASSPPGLLTRGELFF
TRBJ2-7 many TRBV12-3/TRBV12-4 NA TGTGCCAGCAGTTTAACCCTCGCAGGGTACAGCGACGAGCAGTACTTC CASSLTLAGYSDEQYF
TRBJ2-5 NA TRBV6-2/TRBV6-3 TRBD1 TGTGCCAGCAGTTCCTGGACAGGGACTCAAGAGACCCAGTACTTC CASSSWTGTQETQYF
TRBJ2-3 NA TRBV6-5 NA TGTGCCAGCAGTTACTCCCTAGTAACAGATACGCAGTATTTT CASSYSLVTDTQYF
TRBJ1-1 few TRBV11-2 NA TGTGCCAGCATGGTTGTTGACGAAGCTTTCTTT CASMVVDEAFF
TRBJ2-1 NA TRBV4-3 TRBD2 TGCGCCAGCAGCCAAGGGTGGCCTAGCGGGAGTCCTCCGCGTAATGAGCAGTTCTTC CASSQGWPSGSPPRNEQFF
TRBJ2-1 many TRBV21-1 NA TGTGCCAGCAGCAGACCTCCGGGACTAGCGGGAGGGCATAGGGACAATGAGCAGTTCTTC CASSRPPGLAGGHRDNEQFF
TRBJ1-5 once TRBV30 NA TGTGCCTGGAGTGTACAGAGAAATCAGCCCCAGCATTTT CAWSVQRNQPQHF
TRBJ2-1 NA TRBV9 NA TGTGCCAGCAGCGTAGCTGGGGGTTTCGAGGGCAATGAGCAGTTCTTC CASSVAGGFEGNEQFF
TRBJ2-1 NA TRBV9 TRBD2 TGTGCCAGCAGCGTCGGACCCCGTCCTAGCGGGAGGGGATACAATGAGCAGTTCTTC CASSVGPRPSGRGYNEQFF
TRBJ2-5 NA TRBV4-3 NA TGCGCCAGCAGCCAAGATCTCCAGCCAGGGGTCGTGACCCAGTACTTC CASSQDLQPGVVTQYF
TRBJ2-6 few TRBV7-2 NA TGTGCCAGCAGACCACGGTTCCCTGGGGCCAACGTCCTGACTTTC CASRPRFPGANVLTF
TRBJ2-7 NA TRBV28 NA TGTGCCAGCACCTTGGGGCCTTTAACCTACGAGCAGTACTTC CASTLGPLTYEQYF
TRBJ2-3 many TRBV29-1 TRBD1 TGCAGCGTTAAGACAGGGTTCACAGATACGCAGTATTTT CSVKTGFTDTQYF
TRBJ2-2 many TRBV7-8 TRBD2 TGTGCCAGCAGCGCCGGGACTAGCGTCGGGGAGCTGTTTTTT CASSAGTSVGELFF
TRBJ2-1 few TRBV2 NA TGTGCCAGCAGTGAAGCGCTAGCGACAAATGAGCAGTTCTTC CASSEALATNEQFF
TRBJ2-1 NA TRBV20-1 NA TGCAGTGCCCAAGGCCGGGGGATCTACAATGAGCAGTTCTTC CSAQGRGIYNEQFF
TRBJ1-2 few TRBV29-1 NA TGCAGCGTTGTCCCTGGCTACACCTTC CSVVPGYTF
TRBJ2-1 many TRBV6-5 NA TGTGCCAGCAGATTGACCGACAGGTACAATGAGCAGTTCTTC CASRLTDRYNEQFF
TRBJ2-1 NA TRBV7-3 TRBD2 TGTGCCAGCAGCTTCGGACTAGCGGGAGGTAGCAATGAGCAGTTCTTC CASSFGLAGGSNEQFF
TRBJ2-7 many TRBV28 NA TGTGCCAGCAGTTTTGGAATAAGCTCCTACGAGCAGTACTTC CASSFGISSYEQYF
TRBJ2-5 few TRBV24-1 NA TGTGCCACCAGTGTCTCCGGGACTTTCGTGGAGACCCAGTACTTC CATSVSGTFVETQYF
TRBJ2-1 NA TRBV18 NA TGTGCCAGCTCACCAGCGCGGTTCTACAATGAGCAGTTCTTC CASSPARFYNEQFF
TRBJ2-2 few TRBV28 TRBD2 TGTGCCAGCAGTCACCTCAGGCTAGCGGTGAACACCGGGGAGCTGTTTTTT CASSHLRLAVNTGELFF
TRBJ2-1 few TRBV20-1 TRBD2 TGCAGTGCTAGTCAGCCGATGGGGTTAGCGGGAGGATTGTTCTTC CSASQPMGLAGGLFF
TRBJ2-5 few TRBV9 TRBD1 TGTGCCAGCAGCCCCTCAGGGGGCAGGGAGACCCAGTACTTC CASSPSGGRETQYF
TRBJ2-7 many TRBV6-5 TRBD2 TGTGCCAGCAGTTACTCCGGCGGGGGGCTCTCCTACGAGCAGTACTTC CASSYSGGGLSYEQYF
TRBJ1-5 few TRBV18 NA TGTGCCAGCTCACCATCGTTTGTAGCTAATAGCAATCAGCCCCAGCATTTT CASSPSFVANSNQPQHF
TRBJ2-3 many TRBV28 NA TGTGCCAGCAGTTTATTGGAGGGAGTAAGGACAGATACGCAGTATTTT CASSLLEGVRTDTQYF
TRBJ2-3 few TRBV6-1 TRBD2 TGTGCCAGCAGTCATTCCCTCGGACTAGCGGGTCTAGATACGCAGTATTTT CASSHSLGLAGLDTQYF
TRBJ2-3 NA TRBV12-3/TRBV12-4 TRBD1 TGTGCCAGCAGGGGACAGGGACCAGATACGCAGTATTTT CASRGQGPDTQYF
TRBJ2-7 NA TRBV11-2 NA TGTGCCAGCAGCTTCAACAGCGTCTCCTACGAGCAGTACTTC CASSFNSVSYEQYF
TRBJ2-1 NA TRBV5-6 NA TGTGCCAGCAGCGCATTCCCGGGCAGGGAGTTCTTC CASSAFPGREFF